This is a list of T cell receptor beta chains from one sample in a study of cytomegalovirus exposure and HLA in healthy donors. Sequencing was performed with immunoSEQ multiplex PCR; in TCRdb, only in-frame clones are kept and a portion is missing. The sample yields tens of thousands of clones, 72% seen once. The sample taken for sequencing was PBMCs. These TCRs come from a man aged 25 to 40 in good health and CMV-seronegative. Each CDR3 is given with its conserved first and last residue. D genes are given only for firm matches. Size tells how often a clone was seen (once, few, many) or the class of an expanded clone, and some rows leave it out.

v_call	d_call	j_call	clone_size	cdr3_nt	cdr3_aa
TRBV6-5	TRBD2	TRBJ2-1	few	TGTGCCAGCAGTTACTCGTGGGAGGGCCTCTATGAGCAGTTCTTC	CASSYSWEGLYEQFF
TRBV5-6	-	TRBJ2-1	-	TGTGCCAGCAGCTTGGGGACAGGGGGACTAGCGGAGAACAATGAGCAGTTCTTC	CASSLGTGGLAENNEQFF
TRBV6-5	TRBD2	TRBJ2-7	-	TGTGCCAGCAGTTACAGTCACTATGGGGGGGAATACGAGCAGTACTTC	CASSYSHYGGEYEQYF
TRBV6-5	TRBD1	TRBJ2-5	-	TGTGCCAGCAGTTCCCCGGACAGGGTGGGGGAGACCCAGTACTTC	CASSSPDRVGETQYF
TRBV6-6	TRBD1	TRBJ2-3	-	TGTGCCAGCAGTTACGCACGGACAGGGGGCACAGATACGCAGTATTTT	CASSYARTGGTDTQYF
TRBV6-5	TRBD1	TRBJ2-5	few	TGTGCCAGCAGTTACAGAACAGGGGGGCAAGAGACCCAGTACTTC	CASSYRTGGQETQYF
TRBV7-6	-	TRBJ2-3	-	TGTGCCAGCAGCTTAGCGGGAGAGACGACAGATACGCAGTATTTT	CASSLAGETTDTQYF
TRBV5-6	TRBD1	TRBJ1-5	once	TGTGCCAGCAGCCTCACTGGGACAGGGAATCAGCCCCAGCATTTT	CASSLTGTGNQPQHF
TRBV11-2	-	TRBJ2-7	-	TGTGCCAGCAGCCGAGCTCCAGGGGTTTTATACGAGCAGTACTTC	CASSRAPGVLYEQYF
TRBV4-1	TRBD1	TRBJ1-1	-	TGCGCCAGCAGCCACAACTGGGACAGGGCTGAAGCTTTCTTT	CASSHNWDRAEAFF
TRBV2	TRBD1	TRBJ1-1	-	TGTGCCAGCAGAGGGAGGGGACAGGGGAACACTGAAGCTTTCTTT	CASRGRGQGNTEAFF